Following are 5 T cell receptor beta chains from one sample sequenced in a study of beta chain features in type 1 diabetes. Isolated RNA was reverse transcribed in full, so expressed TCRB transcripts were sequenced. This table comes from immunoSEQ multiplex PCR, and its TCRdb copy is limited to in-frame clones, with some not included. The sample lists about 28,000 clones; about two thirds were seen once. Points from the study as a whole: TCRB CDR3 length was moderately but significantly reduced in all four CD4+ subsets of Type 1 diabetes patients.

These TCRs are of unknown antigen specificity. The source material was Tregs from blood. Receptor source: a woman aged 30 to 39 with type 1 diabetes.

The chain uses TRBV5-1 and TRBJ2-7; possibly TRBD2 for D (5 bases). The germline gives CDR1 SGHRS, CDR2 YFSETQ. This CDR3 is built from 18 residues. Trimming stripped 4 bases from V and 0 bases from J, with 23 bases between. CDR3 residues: CASSPGGLGIGSSYEQYF. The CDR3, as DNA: TGCGCCAGCAGCCCTGGTGGTCTGGGAATTGGGAGCTCCTACGAGCAGTACTTC.

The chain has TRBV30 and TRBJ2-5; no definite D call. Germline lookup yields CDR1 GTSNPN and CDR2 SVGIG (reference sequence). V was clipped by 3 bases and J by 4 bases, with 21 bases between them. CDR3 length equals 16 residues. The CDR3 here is CAWSNPSRTLVETQYF. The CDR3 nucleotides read TGTGCCTGGAGCAACCCCTCTCGAACTCTCGTAGAGACCCAGTACTTC.

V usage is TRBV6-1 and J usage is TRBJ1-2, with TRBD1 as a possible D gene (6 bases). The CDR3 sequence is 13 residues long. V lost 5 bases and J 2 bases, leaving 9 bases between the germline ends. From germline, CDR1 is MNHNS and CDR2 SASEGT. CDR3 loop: CASSPGTNYGYTF. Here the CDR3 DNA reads TGTGCCAGCAGTCCCGGGACAAACTATGGCTACACCTTC.

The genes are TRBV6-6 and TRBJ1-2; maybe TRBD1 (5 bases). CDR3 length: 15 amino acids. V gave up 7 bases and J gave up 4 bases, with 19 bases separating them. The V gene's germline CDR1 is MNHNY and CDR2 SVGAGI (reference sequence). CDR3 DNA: TGTGCCAGCACCCCCGTCGGGGGTCAGATCTATGGCTACACCTTC. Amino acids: CASTPVGGQIYGYTF.

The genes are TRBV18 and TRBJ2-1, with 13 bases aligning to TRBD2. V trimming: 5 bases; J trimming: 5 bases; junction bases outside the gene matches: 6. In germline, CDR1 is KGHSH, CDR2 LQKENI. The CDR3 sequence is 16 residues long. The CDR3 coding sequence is TGTGCCAGCTCATTCCCCGGGACTAGCGGGAACAATGAGCAGTTCTTC. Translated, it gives CASSFPGTSGNNEQFF.